The rows below give T cell receptor beta chains drawn from one sample of a study of T cell repertoires in cytomegalovirus infection. The antigens these receptors bind are not known. TCRdb itself ran the reads through MiXCR, one entry per CDR3 protein. The repertoire has about 120,000 distinct CDR3 sequences, about a tenth of them found once; the top ten carry around a third. Sequenced material: PBMCs, sequenced either directly or after in vitro stimulation (not recorded which). Receptors were obtained from a human donor in good health (CMV status not recorded). Some clones in this sample may be carry-over from other donors' samples. Each CDR3 is given with its conserved first and last residue. The D gene is left open where the match is weak. Clone size is given for some rows only: seen once, a few or many times, or a class if the clone is expanded.

CDR3nt	CDR3aa	abundance	d_gene	j_gene	v_gene
TGTGCCAGCACTCGGGGATCCTCCTACAATGAGCAGTTCTTC	CASTRGSSYNEQFF	.	.	TRBJ2-1	TRBV27
TGCAGTGCCGCGGGGGGAAGGAATGAAAAACTGTTTTTT	CSAAGGRNEKLFF	.	.	TRBJ1-4	TRBV20-1
TGTGCCAGCAGCCTCGGGACAGTTAAAAACATTCAGTACTTC	CASSLGTVKNIQYF	.	TRBD1	TRBJ2-4	TRBV5-4
TGTGCCATCCGACAGAATAGCAATCAGCCCCAGCATTTT	CAIRQNSNQPQHF	.	.	TRBJ1-5	TRBV24-1
TGTGCCAGCAGTTATCGGGACAGGGGGGAGTTCAATCAGCCCCAGCATTTT	CASSYRDRGEFNQPQHF	.	TRBD1	TRBJ1-5	TRBV6-6
TGTGCCAGCAGCTTCAGCGGGGGCCGCACAGATACGCAGTATTTT	CASSFSGGRTDTQYF	.	TRBD2	TRBJ2-3	TRBV7-2
TGTGCCAGCAGCTCCAACATAATGGACAGCAGCTTTAATTCACCCCTCCACTTT	CASSSNIMDSSFNSPLHF	many	.	TRBJ1-6	TRBV7-9
TGTGCCACCAGTGATACCCGTACAGGTTCCGGACAGCCCCAGCATTTT	CATSDTRTGSGQPQHF	many	.	TRBJ1-5	TRBV24-1
TGTGCCAGCAGCGCCATGAAAGGAAACTATGGCTACACCTTC	CASSAMKGNYGYTF	many	.	TRBJ1-2	TRBV9
TGTGCCAGCAGCTCTCGACAGGTGGGGGACTATGGCTACACCTTC	CASSSRQVGDYGYTF	many	.	TRBJ1-2	TRBV7-9
TGTGCCAGCAGCCGCCCCAGGTCCAATGAGCAGTTCTTC	CASSRPRSNEQFF	many	.	TRBJ2-1	TRBV7-8
TGTGCCAGCAGCGTCAGGGCCAGCGGGGGCTTAGGGCAGTTCTTC	CASSVRASGGLGQFF	many	TRBD2	TRBJ2-1	TRBV12-3/TRBV12-4
TGTGCCAGCAGTTACTCCCCCCTAGCGGGAGGAAACAATGAGCAGTTCTTC	CASSYSPLAGGNNEQFF	.	TRBD2	TRBJ2-1	TRBV6-5